The 31 T cell receptor beta chains in this list originate from one sample, sequenced in a study of T cells in localized non-small cell lung cancer. Method: immunoSEQ multiplex PCR; TCRdb's copy keeps in-frame clones and lacks some. The table shows approximately 20,000 clones, with approximately 88% occurring only once. Sequenced here: peripheral blood, sampled before any cancer treatment. The receptors originated from a man between 40 and 69 years old with stage I lung adenocarcinoma.

V and J are TRBV6-1 and TRBJ2-3; TRBD2 matches at 9 bases. With 6 bases clipped from V and 2 bases from J, the junction kept 12 bases outside the gene matches. The germline V gene has CDR1 MNHNS and CDR2 SASEGT. CDR3 length: 17 amino acids. DNA for the CDR3: TGTGCCAGCAGCGAACGAGCGGGGGGTTCCTCCACAGATACGCAGTATTTT. It codes for CASSERAGGSSTDTQYF.

V and J are TRBV9 and TRBJ2-2; D gene unclear. The CDR3 consists of 17 residues. The germline V gene has CDR1 SGDLS and CDR2 YYNGEE. The V and J ends lost 1 base and 0 bases respectively, with 13 bases between them. In nucleotides, the CDR3 is TGTGCCAGCAGCGTAACCCACAGCGACCCGAACACCGGGGAGCTGTTTTTT. Protein: CASSVTHSDPNTGELFF.

V usage is TRBV5-5 and J usage is TRBJ1-2; 7 bases align to TRBD1. The V gene's germline CDR1 is SGHKS and CDR2 YYEKEE (reference sequence). The V segment lost 0 bases and the J segment 8 bases; nucleotides outside the gene matches: 7. This CDR3 contains 14 residues. The CDR3: CASSLDRGVKGYTF. DNA of the CDR3: TGTGCCAGCAGCTTGGACAGGGGAGTCAAGGGCTACACCTTC. The variable domain in full, with the rest retrieved from reference TRBV5-5 and TRBJ1-2, is DAGVTQSPTHLIKTRGQQVTLRCSPISGHKSVSWYQQVLGQGPQFIFQYYEKEERGRGNFPDRFSARQFPNYSSELNVNALLLGDSALYLCASSLDRGVKGYTFGSGTRLTVV.

The rearrangement joins TRBV28 to TRBJ2-7; TRBD2 aligns across 7 bases. CDR1 MDHEN and CDR2 SYDVKM come from the germline V gene. The V segment lost 5 bases and the J segment 5 bases; nucleotides outside the gene matches: 15. The CDR3 loop spans 16 amino acids. Here the CDR3 reads CASSPERGMLSNEQYF. CDR3 nucleotide sequence: TGTGCCAGCAGTCCGGAGCGGGGTATGCTTAGCAACGAGCAGTACTTC.

J is TRBJ1-5 and V is TRBV6-1; D ambiguous. In germline, CDR1 is MNHNS, CDR2 SASEGT. V was shortened by 4 bases and J by 5 bases, with 21 bases between the two germline ends. The CDR3 spans 17 residues. This CDR3 reads CASSGTVRTGFYQPQHF. Here the CDR3 DNA reads TGTGCCAGCAGTGGAACGGTACGAACGGGATTCTATCAGCCCCAGCATTTT.

This clone has a handful of counts. The rearrangement uses TRBV19 and TRBJ2-7; possibly TRBD1 for D (7 bases). Germline CDR1 reads LNHDA; CDR2 reads SQIVND (reference sequence). V lost 1 base and J lost 2, with 9 bases in between. The CDR3 runs to 14 residues. The CDR3 spells CASSIGGTAYEQYF. CDR3 in DNA: TGTGCCAGTAGTATAGGCGGGACAGCCTACGAGCAGTACTTC. The full variable domain, completed using reference TRBV19 and TRBJ2-7, is DGGITQSPKYLFRKEGQNVTLSCEQNLNHDAMYWYRQDPGQGLRLIYYSQIVNDFQKGDIAEGYSVSREKKESFPLTVTSAQKNPTAFYLCASSIGGTAYEQYFGPGTRLTVT.

The chain links TRBV18 to TRBJ2-1; the match to TRBD2 covers 11 bases. J was trimmed by 3 bases and V by 1 base; bases with no gene match: 5. In germline, CDR1 is KGHSH, CDR2 LQKENI. The CDR3 loop spans 17 amino acids. Here the CDR3 DNA reads TGTGCCAGCTCACCACTAGCGGGGGGGCGCATCTACAATGAGCAGTTCTTC. It encodes CASSPLAGGRIYNEQFF.

This rearrangement joins TRBV6-1 to TRBJ2-7; the D gene is possibly TRBD1 (5 bases). Germline lookup yields CDR1 MNHNS and CDR2 SASEGT. The CDR3 is 15 residues long. Trimming pared 5 bases from V and 0 bases from J, leaving 14 bases between. Here the CDR3 DNA reads TGTGCCAGCAGTCCCAGGGTAGGTAGCTCCTACGAGCAGTACTTC. Its protein is CASSPRVGSSYEQYF.

CDR3 residues: CASSRVPSGGAADEQFF. The DNA of the CDR3 is TGTGCCAGCAGCCGAGTTCCTAGCGGGGGGGCCGCGGATGAGCAGTTCTTC. The chain is built from TRBV7-2 and TRBJ2-1; TRBD2 aligns across 12 bases. In germline, CDR1 is SGHTA, CDR2 FQGNSA. The CDR3 sequence is 17 residues long. The V segment lost 5 bases and the J segment 8 bases; nucleotides outside the gene matches: 13.

This chain connects TRBV19 to TRBJ2-2; 9 nucleotides match TRBD2. V gave up 3 bases and J gave up 4 bases; unmatched junction bases: 12. CDR3 length: 18 amino acids. Germline V lookup: CDR1 LNHDA, CDR2 SQIVND (reference sequence). The CDR3 is CASSMPMGLATITGELFF. CDR3 in DNA: TGTGCCAGTAGTATGCCCATGGGACTAGCTACGATCACCGGGGAGCTGTTTTTT.

This chain links TRBV4-2 with TRBJ2-5, with 9 bases aligning to TRBD1. This CDR3 spans 16 amino acids. V dropped 4 bases and J dropped 4; count of bases not matched to a gene: 10. The germline gives CDR1 LGHNA, CDR2 YNFKEQ. CDR3 residues: CASSRDSGTGTETQYF. CDR3 DNA: TGTGCCAGCAGCCGGGATTCCGGGACAGGGACAGAGACCCAGTACTTC.

V gene TRBV7-2 combines with J gene TRBJ2-5; D may correspond to TRBD1 or TRBD2 (5 bases each). The germline V and J ends were trimmed by 3 bases and 5 bases, with 19 bases remaining between them. The germline gives CDR1 SGHTA, CDR2 FQGNSA. The CDR3 covers 16 residues. The CDR3 DNA is TGTGCCAGCAGCTTCAACTCCGGGACCAGTGCGGAGACCCAGTACTTC. Translating it yields CASSFNSGTSAETQYF.

The rearrangement joins TRBV7-2 to TRBJ2-3; 7 bases match TRBD2. Germline CDR1 SGHTA, CDR2 FQGNSA. The CDR3 sequence is 17 residues long. V shed 0 bases, J shed 4 bases, and the junction held 10 bases outside the gene matches. The CDR3, as DNA: TGTGCCAGCAGCTTAGCTAACGGGGGGTGGAGCGCAGATACGCAGTATTTT. Translating gives CASSLANGGWSADTQYF.

The chain has TRBV6-6 and TRBJ2-3; no reliable D call. V was pared by 1 base and J by 6 bases, with 2 bases between. Germline-derived CDR1 and CDR2 are MNHNY and SVGAGI (reference sequence). The length of the CDR3 is 11 residues. The DNA of the CDR3 is TGTGCCAGCAGTTACTTGGATACGCAGTATTTT. It codes for CASSYLDTQYF.

This clone was seen more than once but under ten times. This same CDR3 is encoded by further DNA sequences in the sample. The chain has TRBV9 and TRBJ1-2; weak D call: TRBD1 (5 bases). The CDR3 sequence is 11 residues long. Trimming shortened V by 3 bases and J by 7 bases, and 7 bases separated the two germline ends. CDR1 and CDR2 from the germline V gene are SGDLS and YYNGEE. CDR3 sequence reads: CASSAGGGYTF. CDR3 nucleotide sequence: TGTGCCAGCAGCGCTGGGGGTGGCTACACCTTC.

This clone was observed a few times. V gene TRBV5-5 combines with J gene TRBJ2-7, with D possibly TRBD1 on 6 matching bases. Germline CDR1 is SGHKS and CDR2 is YYEKEE (reference sequence). This CDR3 has 14 amino acids. Trimming removed 4 bases at V and 2 bases at J, with 13 bases between. CDR3 residues: CASSPRDTAYEQYF. The DNA for the CDR3 is TGTGCCAGCAGCCCCCGGGACACAGCCTACGAGCAGTACTTC.

In its sample, this clone was seen once. The rearrangement joins TRBV5-1 to TRBJ1-2, with 9 bases identical to TRBD1. In germline, CDR1 is SGHRS, CDR2 YFSETQ. The CDR3 loop spans 14 amino acids. The ends lost 3 bases at V and 5 bases at J; junction bases unmatched: 5. This CDR3 reads CASSSTTGGYGYTF. CDR3 sequence (DNA): TGCGCCAGCAGCTCCACGACAGGGGGTTATGGCTACACCTTC.

The chain uses TRBV6-6 and TRBJ2-6; D ambiguous. The CDR3 contains 15 residues. V was clipped by 2 bases and J by 0 bases, with 5 bases between them. Germline assignment: CDR1 MNHNY and CDR2 SVGAGI (reference sequence). The CDR3 protein is CASSYPGSGANVLTF. The CDR3 nucleotides read TGTGCCAGCAGTTACCCAGGCTCTGGGGCCAACGTCCTGACTTTC.

The rearrangement joins TRBV5-1 to TRBJ2-7, with 7 bases matching TRBD1. The CDR3 has 14 residues. CDR1 and CDR2 from the germline V gene are SGHRS and YFSETQ. V lost 1 base to trimming and J lost 4 bases; unmatched junction nucleotides: 5. Here the CDR3 reads CASSLTGTVYEQYF. In DNA form, the CDR3 reads TGCGCCAGCAGCTTGACCGGGACAGTGTACGAGCAGTACTTC.

The V call is TRBV4-3, the J call TRBJ1-6; 9 nucleotides align to TRBD1. Germline CDR1 is LGHNA and CDR2 is YSLEER. Trimming at V came to 0 bases and at J to 9 bases, leaving 3 bases not matched to a gene. This CDR3 region has 15 residues. In DNA form, the CDR3 reads TGCGCCAGCAGCCAAGACAGGACAGGGGTTTCACCCCTCCACTTT. It yields the protein CASSQDRTGVSPLHF.

The V and J genes are TRBV28 and TRBJ2-1; the D is unclear. The CDR3 has 12 residues. V lost 4 bases, J lost 8 bases, and 9 bases lay in between. Germline V gives CDR1 MDHEN, CDR2 SYDVKM. Here the CDR3 reads CASSWGEDEQFF. Here the CDR3 DNA reads TGTGCCAGCAGTTGGGGTGAGGATGAGCAGTTCTTC.

The chain joins TRBV11-2 to TRBJ2-5; D is unclear. The germline V and J ends were trimmed by 5 bases and 4 bases, with 5 bases remaining between them. This CDR3 is 11 amino acids long. The germline CDR1 and CDR2 sequences are SGHAT and FQNNGV. The CDR3 spells CASSHGETQYF. CDR3 DNA: TGTGCCAGCAGCCACGGAGAGACCCAGTACTTC.

This clone was counted only a few times. This chain joins TRBV29-1 and TRBJ2-5; D gene uncertain. Germline V gene lookup returns CDR1 SQVTM and CDR2 ANQGSEA. CDR3 size: 14 residues. Between the trimmed V and J ends, which lost 7 bases and 1 base, there was a span of 16 bases. CDR3 amino acids: CSGPGTGRQETQYF. CDR3 nucleotide sequence: TGCAGCGGCCCCGGTACGGGCCGCCAAGAGACCCAGTACTTC.

The chain has TRBV5-1 and TRBJ2-1; TRBD1 might be the D (5 bases). This CDR3 has 12 residues. In germline, CDR1 is SGHRS, CDR2 YFSETQ. The germline V and J ends were trimmed by 5 bases and 4 bases, with 7 bases remaining between them. CDR3 sequence: CASSQGYNEQFF. CDR3 in DNA: TGCGCCAGCAGTCAGGGTTACAATGAGCAGTTCTTC.

This chain joins TRBV4-3 and TRBJ2-1; D is uncertain. Trimming took off 1 base at V and 0 bases at J, with 7 bases between the two ends. This CDR3 has 15 amino acids. Germline V lookup: CDR1 LGHNA, CDR2 YSLEER. This CDR3 reads CASSQGRSSYNEQFF. The DNA of the CDR3 is TGCGCCAGCAGCCAAGGAAGGAGCTCCTACAATGAGCAGTTCTTC.

V gene TRBV19 combines with J gene TRBJ1-5; tentatively, D is TRBD1 (6 bases). This CDR3 region has 13 residues. Trimming removed 5 bases at V and 4 bases at J, with 9 bases between. Germline assignment: CDR1 LNHDA and CDR2 SQIVND (reference sequence). The CDR3 region is CASSVDSNQPQHF. The CDR3 nucleotides read TGTGCCAGTAGTGTGGACAGTAATCAGCCCCAGCATTTT.

The V and J genes are TRBV27 and TRBJ2-5; 7 nucleotides match TRBD2. V was pared by 3 bases and J by 2 bases, with 6 bases of the junction left unmatched. CDR1 and CDR2 from the germline V gene are MNHEY and SMNVEV (reference sequence). This CDR3 region has 15 residues. The CDR3 spells CASSFQPGGQETQYF. The DNA for the CDR3 is TGTGCCAGCAGTTTTCAGCCGGGGGGTCAAGAGACCCAGTACTTC.

This chain connects TRBV27 to TRBJ2-1; D uncertain. The germline V gene encodes CDR1 MNHEY and CDR2 SMNVEV (reference sequence). The CDR3 is 13 residues long. Between the trimmed V and J ends, which lost 6 bases and 0 bases, there was a span of 6 bases. Here the CDR3 reads CASSRSSYNEQFF. The CDR3 coding sequence is TGTGCCAGCAGCAGAAGCTCCTACAATGAGCAGTTCTTC.

The V gene is TRBV6-5, the J gene TRBJ1-6; the D gene is possibly TRBD1 (6 bases). CDR3 length equals 15 residues. Germline lookup yields CDR1 MNHEY and CDR2 SVGAGI. Trimming pared 0 bases from V and 6 bases from J, leaving 9 bases between. CDR3 amino acids: CASSYSWGANSPLHF. Written as DNA, the CDR3 is TGTGCCAGCAGTTACTCGTGGGGGGCTAATTCACCCCTCCACTTT.

The chain employs TRBV6-1 and TRBJ2-5; 12 bases fit TRBD2. Germline lookup yields CDR1 MNHNS and CDR2 SASEGT. V gave up 10 bases and J gave up 4 bases; unmatched junction bases: 10. This CDR3 is 15 amino acids long. CDR3 bases: TGTGCCACCGGACTAGCGGGACGGGTCGGAGAGACCCAGTACTTC. Translated: CATGLAGRVGETQYF.

In the case of this clone: One end of the junction does not line up with germline, which may come from a read error. Other DNA sequences in the same sample also yield this CDR3. V is TRBV18 and J is TRBJ1-1; 7 nucleotides align to TRBD1. Looked up from germline, CDR1 is KGHSH and CDR2 is LQKENI. CDR3 size: 13 residues. CDR3 residues: CASSGQANTEAFF. The CDR3 coding sequence is TGCGCCAGCTCCGGACAGGCGAACACTGAAGCTTTCTTT.